The rows below give T cell receptor beta chains drawn from one sample of a study of blood T cell repertoires in COVID-19. Generated by immunoSEQ multiplex PCR, the TCRdb table keeps only in-frame clones and is missing some. The sample lists roughly 220,000 clones; 85% to 90% were seen once. The sequencing sample was made of PBMCs or T cells enriched from blood (not recorded which). Receptors were obtained from a woman aged 45-65 years with acute COVID-19. Both conserved end residues are part of each CDR3. Fields, in order: D gene, V gene, clone size, J gene, CDR3 protein, CDR3 DNA. D genes are given only for firm matches. Clone size is stated in some rows and not others, as once, few, many or a class when expanded.

TRBD1	TRBV27	-	TRBJ1-3	CASRPLQGAAGNTIYF	TGTGCCAGCAGGCCCCTTCAGGGGGCGGCTGGAAACACCATATATTTT
-	TRBV7-2	-	TRBJ2-2	CASSFTGWNTGELFF	TGTGCCAGCAGCTTTACAGGGTGGAACACCGGGGAGCTGTTTTTT
-	TRBV5-1	-	TRBJ1-4	CASSLWANNEKLFF	TGCGCCAGCAGCCTGTGGGCCAATAATGAAAAACTGTTTTTT
TRBD1	TRBV7-2	-	TRBJ1-6	CASSPTGDNSPLHF	TGTGCCAGCAGCCCGACAGGGGATAATTCACCCCTCCACTTT
-	TRBV6-6	-	TRBJ2-6	CASSRTYRDSGANVLTF	TGTGCCAGCAGCCGAACTTACAGGGACTCTGGGGCCAACGTCCTGACTTTC
TRBD2	TRBV29-1	-	TRBJ2-5	CSVDTSGRAETQYF	TGCAGCGTTGATACTAGCGGGAGAGCAGAGACCCAGTACTTC
-	TRBV5-1	-	TRBJ1-2	CASSSQGLGLGYTF	TGCGCCAGCAGCTCCCAGGGGCTCGGGCTTGGCTACACCTTC
-	TRBV28	-	TRBJ2-2	CASSPGGRTVGELFF	TGTGCCAGCAGTCCCGGAGGACGGACCGTTGGGGAGCTGTTTTTT
-	TRBV28	-	TRBJ2-7	CASRGTGYYEQYF	TGTGCCAGCAGAGGAACAGGGTACTACGAGCAGTACTTC
-	TRBV27	-	TRBJ1-1	CASSKQALGTEAFF	TGTGCCAGCAGTAAACAGGCACTGGGGACTGAAGCTTTCTTT
TRBD2	TRBV4-3	once	TRBJ2-3	CASSQYLAGTTDTQYF	TGCGCCAGCAGCCAGTACTTAGCGGGCACCACAGATACGCAGTATTTT
TRBD1	TRBV5-1	-	TRBJ2-5	CASSLETPGTGLQTQYF	TGCGCCAGCAGCTTGGAAACCCCCGGGACAGGTTTGCAGACCCAGTACTTC
-	TRBV2	-	TRBJ2-7	CASLTGTPSYEQYF	TGTGCCTCCCTCACGGGGACTCCCTCCTACGAGCAGTACTTC
-	TRBV7-2	-	TRBJ1-6	CASSSRSTANNSPLHF	TGTGCCAGCAGCTCCAGGTCGACAGCTAATAATTCACCCCTCCACTTT
-	TRBV3-1/TRBV3-2	-	TRBJ1-1	CASSQLRNTEAFF	TGTGCCAGCAGCCAACTACGGAACACTGAAGCTTTCTTT
-	TRBV5-1	-	TRBJ2-7	CASSSWTDLYEQYF	TGCGCCAGCAGCTCATGGACAGACCTCTACGAGCAGTACTTC
-	TRBV28	-	TRBJ2-5	CASSLPGEVGETQYF	TGTGCCAGCAGTTTACCGGGAGAGGTAGGGGAGACCCAGTACTTC
TRBD2	TRBV2	-	TRBJ2-5	CANQRGLAGGQRETQYF	TGTGCCAACCAACGGGGACTAGCGGGAGGGCAGAGAGAGACCCAGTACTTC
-	TRBV5-5	-	TRBJ1-2	CASRPEGVSGYGYTF	TGTGCCAGCAGGCCGGAAGGAGTTTCGGGCTATGGCTACACCTTC
TRBD1	TRBV5-1	-	TRBJ1-3	CASSPDRGDTIYF	TGCGCCAGCAGCCCGGACAGGGGGGACACCATATATTTT